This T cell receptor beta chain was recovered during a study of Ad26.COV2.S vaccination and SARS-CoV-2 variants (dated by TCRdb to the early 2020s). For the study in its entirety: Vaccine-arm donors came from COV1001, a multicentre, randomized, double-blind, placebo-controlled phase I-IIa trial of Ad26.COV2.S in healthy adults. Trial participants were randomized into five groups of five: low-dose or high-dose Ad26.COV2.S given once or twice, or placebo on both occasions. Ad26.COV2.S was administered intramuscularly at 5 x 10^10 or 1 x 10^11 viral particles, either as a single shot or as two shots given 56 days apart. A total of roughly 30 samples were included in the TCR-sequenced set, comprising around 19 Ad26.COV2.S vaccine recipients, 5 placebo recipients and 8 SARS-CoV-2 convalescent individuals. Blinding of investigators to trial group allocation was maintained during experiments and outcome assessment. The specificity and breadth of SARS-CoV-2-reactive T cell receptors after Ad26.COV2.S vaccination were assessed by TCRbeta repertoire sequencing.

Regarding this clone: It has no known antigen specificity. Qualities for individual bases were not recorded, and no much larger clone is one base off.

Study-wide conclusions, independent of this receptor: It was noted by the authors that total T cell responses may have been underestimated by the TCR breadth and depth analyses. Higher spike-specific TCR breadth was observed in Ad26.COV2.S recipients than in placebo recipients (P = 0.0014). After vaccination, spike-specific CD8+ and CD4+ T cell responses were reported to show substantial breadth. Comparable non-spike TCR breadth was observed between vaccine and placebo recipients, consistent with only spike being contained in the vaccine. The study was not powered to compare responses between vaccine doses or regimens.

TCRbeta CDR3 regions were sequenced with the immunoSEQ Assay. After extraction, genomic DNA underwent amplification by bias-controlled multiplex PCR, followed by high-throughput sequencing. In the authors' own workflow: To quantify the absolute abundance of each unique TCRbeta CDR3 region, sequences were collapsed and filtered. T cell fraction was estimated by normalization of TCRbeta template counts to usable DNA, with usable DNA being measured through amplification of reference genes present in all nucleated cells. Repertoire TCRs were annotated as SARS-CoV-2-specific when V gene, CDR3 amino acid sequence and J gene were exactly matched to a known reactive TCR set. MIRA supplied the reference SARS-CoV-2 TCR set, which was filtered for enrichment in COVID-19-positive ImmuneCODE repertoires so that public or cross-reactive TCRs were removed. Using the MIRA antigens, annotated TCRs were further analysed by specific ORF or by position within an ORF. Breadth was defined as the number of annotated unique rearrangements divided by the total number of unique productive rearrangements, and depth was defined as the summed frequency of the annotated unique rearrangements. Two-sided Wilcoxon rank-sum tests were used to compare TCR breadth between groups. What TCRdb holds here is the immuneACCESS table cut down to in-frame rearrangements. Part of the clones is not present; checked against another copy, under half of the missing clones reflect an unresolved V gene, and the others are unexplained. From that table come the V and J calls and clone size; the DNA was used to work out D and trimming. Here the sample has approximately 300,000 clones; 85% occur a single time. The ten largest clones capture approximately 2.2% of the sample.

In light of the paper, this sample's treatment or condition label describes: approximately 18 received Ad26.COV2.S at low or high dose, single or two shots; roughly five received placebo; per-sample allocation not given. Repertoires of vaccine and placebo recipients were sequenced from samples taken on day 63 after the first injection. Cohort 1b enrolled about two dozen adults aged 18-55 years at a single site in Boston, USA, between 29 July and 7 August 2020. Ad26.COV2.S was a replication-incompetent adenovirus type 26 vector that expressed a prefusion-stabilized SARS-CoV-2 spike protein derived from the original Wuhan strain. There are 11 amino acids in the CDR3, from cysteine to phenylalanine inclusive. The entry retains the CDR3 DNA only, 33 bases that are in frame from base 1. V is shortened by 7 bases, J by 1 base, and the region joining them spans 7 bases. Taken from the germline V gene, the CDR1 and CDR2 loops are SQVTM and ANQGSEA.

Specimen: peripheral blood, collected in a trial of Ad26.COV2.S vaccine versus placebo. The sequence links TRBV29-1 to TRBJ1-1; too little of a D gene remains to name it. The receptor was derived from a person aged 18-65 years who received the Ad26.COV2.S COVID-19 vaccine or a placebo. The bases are TGCAGCGCTCGGGGGAACACTGAAGCTTTCTTT. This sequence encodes CSARGNTEAFF.